These 15 T cell receptor beta chains were sequenced from one sample in a study of OX40 agonist ivuxolimab in advanced cancers. Profiling relied on immunoSEQ multiplex PCR, and the TCRdb table lists in-frame clones only, not all of them. The sample lists 80,000 to 100,000 clones, approximately 94% occurring once. Sample: CD4+ or CD8+ T cells sorted from blood, taken in a trial of the OX40 agonist ivuxolimab. Source of these receptors: an adult with an advanced solid tumor such as melanoma, head and neck, liver or kidney cancer.

CDR3 sequence (DNA): TGTGCCAGCCGTGACAGCTTCTCTGGGGCCAACGTCCTGACTTTC. It translates to CASRDSFSGANVLTF. V and J are TRBV19 and TRBJ2-6; TRBD1 is a possible D gene (5 bases). Trimming took 9 bases from V and 0 from J, leaving 12 bases between them. CDR1 and CDR2 from the germline V gene are LNHDA and SQIVND (reference sequence). The CDR3 has 15 residues.

This chain links TRBV19 with TRBJ1-5, with 9 positions matching TRBD1. The J segment lost 7 bases and the V segment lost 5 bases, leaving 6 bases of the junction unmatched. The CDR3 contains 14 residues. Germline V gene lookup returns CDR1 LNHDA and CDR2 SQIVND (reference sequence). The DNA of the CDR3 is TGTGCCAGTAGTCCGGGACAGGGTAACCAGCCCCAGCATTTT. Translation: CASSPGQGNQPQHF. The full variable domain, completed using reference TRBV19 and TRBJ1-5, is DGGITQSPKYLFRKEGQNVTLSCEQNLNHDAMYWYRQDPGQGLRLIYYSQIVNDFQKGDIAEGYSVSREKKESFPLTVTSAQKNPTAFYLCASSPGQGNQPQHFGDGTRLSIL.

The chain links TRBV7-3 to TRBJ2-5; 9 bases fit TRBD1. V trimming: 4 bases; J trimming: 2 bases; junction bases outside the gene matches: 5. This CDR3 has 15 residues. The V gene's germline CDR1 is SGHTA and CDR2 FQGTGA. CDR3 amino acids: CASSWGQGRQETQYF. In nucleotides, the CDR3 is TGTGCCAGCAGCTGGGGACAGGGCCGACAAGAGACCCAGTACTTC. The whole variable domain, remainder taken from reference TRBV7-3 and TRBJ2-5, is GAGVSQTPSNKVTEKGKYVELRCDPISGHTALYWYRQSLGQGPEFLIYFQGTGAADDSGLPNDRFFAVRPEGSVSTLKIQRTERGDSAVYLCASSWGQGRQETQYFGPGTRLLVL.

The chain uses TRBV6-5 and TRBJ1-5; D perhaps matches TRBD1 (5 bases). V shed 6 bases and J shed 2 bases, with 14 bases lying between them. Germline V gives CDR1 MNHEY, CDR2 SVGAGI. This CDR3 region has 15 residues. CDR3 sequence (DNA): TGTGCCAGCAGGCCGCGGGGGGTGGGCAATCAGCCCCAGCATTTT. This gives the protein CASRPRGVGNQPQHF.

The table lists this clone with a count of one. V and J are TRBV23-1 and TRBJ2-6, with D possibly being TRBD1 or TRBD2 (5 bases each). TRBV23-1 is flagged as an ORF with uncertain function. Trimming removed 4 bases from V and 1 base from J, with 20 bases in between. The CDR3 has 19 residues. The CDR3 loop reads CASSRPQEQGPSGANVLTF. The CDR3 DNA is TGCGCCAGCAGTCGCCCGCAGGAGCAGGGACCTTCTGGGGCCAACGTCCTGACTTTC.

The chain couples TRBV28 to TRBJ1-5; D unclear. Germline CDR1 and CDR2: MDHEN and SYDVKM. The V and J ends lost 3 bases and 1 base respectively, with 13 bases between them. CDR3 length equals 16 residues. This chain's CDR3 is CASSFSRGRSNQPQHF. CDR3 coding DNA: TGTGCCAGCAGTTTCTCACGAGGTCGCAGCAATCAGCCCCAGCATTTT.

V is TRBV5-1 and J is TRBJ2-7, with unresolved D. V was pared by 1 base and J by 2 bases, with 10 bases between. Germline CDR1 reads SGHRS; CDR2 reads YFSETQ. The CDR3 is 14 amino acids. The CDR3 DNA reads TGCGCCAGCAGCTTGAGCGACGGACCCTACGAGCAGTACTTC. It translates to CASSLSDGPYEQYF.

This sequence joins TRBV18 and TRBJ1-2, with a possible D match to TRBD1 (6 bases). The CDR3 contains 14 residues. V was trimmed by 1 base and J by 5 bases, leaving 11 bases between them. Germline CDR1 KGHSH, CDR2 LQKENI. The CDR3: CASSPRGAPYGYTF. The CDR3 nucleotides read TGTGCCAGCTCACCACGGGGGGCTCCATATGGCTACACCTTC.

The V gene is TRBV2, the J gene TRBJ2-3; a possible D gene is TRBD1 (6 bases). CDR1 and CDR2 from the germline V gene are SNHLY and FYNNEI. With 6 bases removed from V and 5 bases from J, the gap between germline ends came to 18 bases. The CDR3 is 15 residues long. The CDR3 sequence: CASSPDRRRGDTQYF. For the CDR3, the DNA is TGTGCCAGCAGCCCCGACAGGCGACGGGGAGATACGCAGTATTTT.

The CDR3 loop is CASSLEDSLINSPLHF. The CDR3 DNA reads as TGTGCCAGCAGCTTGGAGGACAGCCTGATAAATTCACCCCTCCACTTT. This chain joins TRBV5-4 and TRBJ1-6; perhaps TRBD1 as D (6 bases). CDR3 length: 16 amino acids. The germline V gene has CDR1 SGHNT and CDR2 YYREEE (reference sequence). Trimming cost V 0 bases and J 7 bases, with 14 bases left between them.

The rearrangement joins TRBV14 to TRBJ2-1; 7 nucleotides line up with TRBD2. The CDR3 length is 14 residues. The V gene's germline CDR1 is SGHDN and CDR2 FVKESK. J lost 4 bases, V lost 5 bases, and 5 bases had no gene match. The CDR3 DNA is TGTGCCAGCAGCGCGGGACTACCGTACAATGAGCAGTTCTTC. Amino acid sequence: CASSAGLPYNEQFF.

The table lists this clone with a count of one. The chain is built from TRBV7-2 and TRBJ2-7; 8 nucleotides match TRBD1. Per the germline V gene, CDR1 is SGHTA and CDR2 is FQGNSA. V shed 5 bases, J shed 4 bases, and the junction held 13 bases outside the gene matches. The CDR3 sequence is 16 residues long. The CDR3: CASSQARTGNTYEQYF. In DNA form, the CDR3 reads TGTGCCAGCAGCCAAGCCCGGACAGGGAATACGTACGAGCAGTACTTC.

The rearrangement uses TRBV9 and TRBJ2-3; D may be TRBD1 (5 bases). Germline CDR1 is SGDLS and CDR2 is YYNGEE. This CDR3 region has 13 residues. Trimming removed 2 bases from V and 4 bases from J, with 8 bases in between. CDR3 bases: TGTGCCAGCAGCGTTAGGGGCTCAGATACGCAGTATTTT. This codes for CASSVRGSDTQYF.

In this sample, this clone turned up once. This sequence joins TRBV28 and TRBJ2-7; a possible D gene is TRBD2 (5 bases). This CDR3 has 14 amino acids. V dropped 1 base and J dropped 13 bases, with 20 bases sitting between them. Germline CDR1 and CDR2: MDHEN and SYDVKM. The CDR3 sequence: CASSLSLPGTGEYF. The CDR3 DNA sequence: TGTGCCAGCAGTTTATCCCTCCCAGGAACCGGGGAATACTTC. Combining the CDR3 with reference TRBV28 and TRBJ2-7 gives the whole variable domain DVKVTQSSRYLVKRTGEKVFLECVQDMDHENMFWYRQDPGLGLRLIYFSYDVKMKEKGDIPEGYSVSREKKERFSLILESASTNQTSMYLCASSLSLPGTGEYFGPGTRLTVT.

The V and J genes are TRBV2 and TRBJ1-6; D is undetermined. Germline V lookup: CDR1 SNHLY, CDR2 FYNNEI. V shed 6 bases and J shed 3 bases, with 6 bases lying between them. The length of the CDR3 is 13 residues. CDR3 coding DNA: TGTGCCAGCAGAAAGGACTATAATTCACCCCTCCACTTT. Translation gives CASRKDYNSPLHF.